The sample holds many counts of the clone carrying this T cell receptor beta chain. Amplification yielded TCR beta CDR3 regions, with RNA transcripts as the source. First-round RT-PCR with HTBI primers amplified the TCR CDR3 region. TCRdb recomputed calls from the multiplex PCR reads with MiXCR, one row per CDR3 protein. The data hold about 380,000 distinct CDR3 sequences, with about 18% observed a single time. The CDR3 has 15 amino acids. Trimming stripped 4 bases from V and 7 bases from J, with 17 bases between. Germline CDR1 MNHEY, CDR2 SMNVEV (reference sequence). These data belong to a study of T cells in Graves' hyperthyroidism and ophthalmopathy.

The chain has TRBV27 and TRBJ1-5; D is unclear. Sequencing was done on a sample of blood. This sequence originates from a man aged 18-30 years with Graves' ophthalmopathy. The CDR3 loop is CASSSLMGWRQPQHF. In nucleotides, the CDR3 is TGTGCCAGCAGTTCCTTAATGGGGTGGCGGCAGCCCCAGCATTTT.